The next 23 T cell receptor beta chains were all read from a single sample in a study of blood T cells in healthy people across ages. Combining a sample-barcoded 5' primer with a J-beta primer mix, a second PCR ran for roughly 7 to 12 cycles. One entry per CDR3 protein results from TCRdb running MiXCR on the 5' RACE reads. The table includes about a million distinct CDR3 sequences, 35% to 45% detected once. Sample: blood. These receptors all stem from a man aged 18 to 29 in good health.

This rearrangement joins TRBV4-3 to TRBJ1-3, with a tentative D call TRBD1 (6 bases). Germline V lookup: CDR1 LGHNA, CDR2 YSLEER. With 2 bases removed from V and 1 base from J, the gap between germline ends came to 15 bases. This CDR3 spans 17 amino acids. CDR3 in amino acids: CASSQTYGTLSGNTIYF. DNA of the CDR3: TGCGCCAGCAGCCAAACCTACGGGACACTATCTGGAAACACCATATATTTT.

The CDR3 spells CASGVTSYEQYF. For the CDR3, the DNA is TGTGCTAGTGGTGTGACCTCCTACGAGCAGTACTTC. V is TRBV12-5 and J is TRBJ2-7, with D hard to call. V was shortened by 5 bases and J by 0 bases, with 5 bases between the two germline ends. Germline lookup yields CDR1 LGHNT and CDR2 FRNRAP. The CDR3 covers 12 residues.

J is TRBJ1-6 and V is TRBV7-9, with 11 positions matching TRBD1. CDR1 is SEHNR and CDR2 is FQNEAQ in the germline V gene (reference sequence). Losses at the gene ends were 7 bases for V and 5 bases for J; bases not matched to a gene: 4. The CDR3 has 15 amino acids. CDR3 DNA sequence: TGTGCCAGCAAAGGACAGGGGGCCGATAATTCACCCCTCCACTTT. This sequence encodes CASKGQGADNSPLHF.

In regard to this clonotype: Relative to the germline gene, one junction end is altered; a read error may explain this. The genes are TRBV27 and TRBJ1-2; D is uncertain. This CDR3 is 11 amino acids long. Looked up from germline, CDR1 is MNHEY and CDR2 is SMNVEV (reference sequence). The CDR3 nucleotides read TGTGCCAGCAGTGGCATCGATGGCTGCACCTTC. It encodes CASSGIDGCTF.

This clonotype appeared a few times. The rearrangement links TRBV27 to TRBJ1-2; D is undetermined. Looked up from germline, CDR1 is MNHEY and CDR2 is SMNVEV (reference sequence). V was trimmed by 6 bases and J by 2 bases, leaving 19 bases between them. This CDR3 is 16 amino acids long. This CDR3 is CASRPRDVLGNYGYTF. In DNA form, the CDR3 reads TGTGCCAGCAGGCCCCGAGATGTTCTCGGAAACTATGGCTACACCTTC.

Regarding this clonotype: A much larger clone lies a single base off, so this may be a read error. The chain recombines TRBV7-3 with TRBJ2-7, with D possibly TRBD2 on 5 matching bases. The germline CDR1 and CDR2 sequences are SGHTA and FQGTGA. The V and J ends lost 0 bases and 7 bases respectively, with 19 bases between them. The CDR3 runs to 16 residues. The CDR3 DNA reads TGTGCCAGCAGCTTAACTTCAGGACTCTCCTACAATGAGCAGTACTTC. It translates to CASSLTSGLSYNEQYF. The full variable domain, with the rest looked up from reference TRBV7-3 and TRBJ2-7, is GAGVSQTPSNKVTEKGKYVELRCDPISGHTALYWYRQSLGQGPEFLIYFQGTGAADDSGLPNDRFFAVRPEGSVSTLKIQRTERGDSAVYLCASSLTSGLSYNEQYFGPGTRLTVT.

This clonotype showed up just a few times. The chain links TRBV20-1 to TRBJ2-7, with a weak D call TRBD2 (7 bases). The DNA end lines up better with TRBJ2-5; the J call may be wrong. Germline CDR1 is DFQATT and CDR2 is SNEGSKA (reference sequence). This CDR3 region has 15 residues. The CDR3: CSARDLQGRGETQYF. CDR3 DNA: TGCAGTGCTAGAGATCTCCAGGGGCGGGGGGAGACCCAGTACTTC.

In its sample, this clonotype was seen a few times. This chain's CDR3 is CASDPDRNTEAFF. CDR3 DNA sequence: TGTGCCAGTGACCCGGACAGGAACACTGAAGCTTTCTTT. The gene calls are TRBV2 and TRBJ1-1; a weak D match, TRBD1 (6 bases). V dropped 9 bases and J dropped 1 base, with 12 bases sitting between them. The CDR3 has 13 amino acids. Germline CDR1 SNHLY, CDR2 FYNNEI.

This sequence joins TRBV4-2 and TRBJ1-5; perhaps TRBD1 as D (5 bases). With 0 bases removed from V and 8 bases from J, the gap between germline ends came to 14 bases. The CDR3 has 15 residues. Germline CDR1 is LGHNA and CDR2 is YNFKEQ. CDR3 region: CASSQEQADQKPQHF. DNA for the CDR3: TGTGCCAGCAGCCAAGAACAGGCGGACCAGAAGCCCCAGCATTTT.

The chain is built from TRBV4-1 and TRBJ2-7; unclear D gene. V lost 4 bases, J lost 4 bases, and 14 bases lay in between. This CDR3 is 14 amino acids long. Germline-derived CDR1 and CDR2 are MGHRA and YSYEKL. CDR3 in amino acids: CASSLRLDGYEQYF. The CDR3 region has the DNA TGCGCCAGCAGCCTCAGACTGGACGGGTACGAGCAGTACTTC.

The chain couples TRBV24-1 to TRBJ2-2; D uncertain. Germline V gene sequence: CDR1 KGHDR, CDR2 SFDVKD. This CDR3 region has 13 residues. V gave up 11 bases and J gave up 0 bases, with 9 bases separating them. CDR3 sequence reads: CAISLPNTGELFF. The CDR3 DNA sequence: TGTGCCATATCCCTACCGAACACCGGGGAGCTGTTTTTT.

The V and J genes are TRBV2 and TRBJ2-7, with a tentative D call TRBD1 (7 bases). The CDR3 runs 15 residues. Germline V gene sequence: CDR1 SNHLY, CDR2 FYNNEI. Trimming left V 2 bases short and J 3 bases short, with 14 bases between. CDR3 bases: TGTGCCAGCAGTGAACCTCGACAGGGAGGCTACGAGCAGTACTTC. This sequence encodes CASSEPRQGGYEQYF. Together with reference TRBV2 and TRBJ2-7, the CDR3 gives the full variable domain: EPEVTQTPSHQVTQMGQEVILRCVPISNHLYFYWYRQILGQKVEFLVSFYNNEISEKSEIFDDQFSVERPDGSNFTLKIRSTKLEDSAMYFCASSEPRQGGYEQYFGPGTRLTVT.

The chain links TRBV4-2 to TRBJ2-5; D perhaps matches TRBD1 (6 bases). Trimming shortened V by 4 bases and J by 6 bases, and 12 bases separated the two germline ends. CDR3 length: 13 residues. The V gene's germline CDR1 is LGHNA and CDR2 YNFKEQ. CDR3 nucleotides: TGTGCCAGCAGCCCTTCGACAGGAAAGACCCAGTACTTC. This gives the protein CASSPSTGKTQYF.

The chain carries TRBV20-1 and TRBJ1-1; maybe TRBD1 (5 bases). Germline loops: CDR1 DFQATT, CDR2 SNEGSKA (reference sequence). Trimming cost V 0 bases and J 3 bases, with 14 bases left between them. The CDR3 consists of 15 residues. CDR3 in amino acids: CSARDLGQRDTEAFF. CDR3 DNA sequence: TGCAGTGCTAGAGATTTGGGGCAACGGGACACTGAAGCTTTCTTT.

This clonotype was seen at least ten times. The J gene is TRBJ2-5, the V gene TRBV11-1, with 7 bases identical to TRBD2. Trimming at V came to 4 bases and at J to 2 bases, leaving 7 bases not matched to a gene. This CDR3 has 15 amino acids. Germline CDR1 SGHAT, CDR2 FQDESV (reference sequence). CDR3 amino acids: CASSSSGTTQETQYF. In DNA, the CDR3 is TGTGCCAGCAGCTCTTCCGGGACTACACAAGAGACCCAGTACTTC.

The chain's CDR3 is CASSVGLGSAEQYF. In DNA, the CDR3 is TGTGCCAGCAGCGTGGGGCTAGGATCAGCCGAGCAGTACTTC. This rearrangement joins TRBV7-2 to TRBJ2-5; possible D gene TRBD1, 5 bases. The end of the DNA aligns better with TRBJ2-7, so the J call may be wrong. This CDR3 is 14 amino acids long. The germline V gene encodes CDR1 SGHTA and CDR2 FQGNSA.

This clonotype has only a few counts. The chain uses TRBV27 and TRBJ2-5; the D gene is possibly TRBD2 (6 bases). Germline loops: CDR1 MNHEY, CDR2 SMNVEV (reference sequence). V was pared by 4 bases and J by 11 bases, with 14 bases between. The CDR3 contains 12 residues. Here the CDR3 DNA reads TGTGCCAGCAGTTACCCCTCGGGAGAGCAGTACTTC. It encodes CASSYPSGEQYF.

This clonotype was detected a few times. V and J are TRBV2 and TRBJ1-4; a weak D match, TRBD1 (5 bases). Germline-derived CDR1 and CDR2 are SNHLY and FYNNEI. Trimming stripped 8 bases from V and 4 bases from J, with 11 bases between. This CDR3 is 13 amino acids long. The CDR3 DNA reads TGTGCCAGCCCGGGACGGATTAATGAAAAACTGTTTTTT. Its translation: CASPGRINEKLFF.

The V gene is TRBV5-1, the J gene TRBJ2-7; D call uncertain. Trimming cost V 3 bases and J 7 bases, with 14 bases left between them. The CDR3 runs 13 residues. Germline V gene lookup returns CDR1 SGHRS and CDR2 YFSETQ. The CDR3 loop is CASSSSQYNEQYF. Here the CDR3 DNA reads TGCGCCAGCAGCTCGTCCCAGTACAATGAGCAGTACTTC. Together with reference TRBV5-1 and TRBJ2-7, the CDR3 gives the full variable domain: KAGVTQTPRYLIKTRGQQVTLSCSPISGHRSVSWYQQTPGQGLQFLFEYFSETQRNKGNFPGRFSGRQFSNSRSEMNVSTLELGDSALYLCASSSSQYNEQYFGPGTRLTVT.

This chain connects TRBV10-3 to TRBJ1-5; 12 bases agree with TRBD1. The V and J ends lost 6 bases and 11 bases, in that order; junction bases with no gene match: 8. The CDR3 covers 14 residues. Germline lookup yields CDR1 ENHRY and CDR2 SYGVKD. This CDR3 is CAISLGQGAPTQHF. The CDR3 DNA sequence: TGTGCCATCAGCCTGGGACAGGGGGCCCCCACCCAGCATTTT.

J is TRBJ1-1 and V is TRBV7-9; D perhaps matches TRBD1 (6 bases). The CDR3 covers 14 residues. V gave up 1 base and J gave up 7 bases, with 13 bases separating them. Germline V gives CDR1 SEHNR, CDR2 FQNEAQ (reference sequence). CDR3 sequence: CASSLGNTGNEAFF. CDR3 DNA sequence: TGTGCCAGCAGCTTAGGAAATACAGGGAATGAAGCTTTCTTT.

The chain has TRBV4-2 and TRBJ2-6; 7 nucleotides align to TRBD1. The CDR3 contains 18 residues. Germline V gene lookup returns CDR1 LGHNA and CDR2 YNFKEQ. Trimming cost V 0 bases and J 0 bases; bases outside gene matches: 5. The CDR3 DNA reads TGTGCCAGCAGCCAAGATCAGGACAGGCGCTCTGGGGCCAACGTCCTGACTTTC. This translates into CASSQDQDRRSGANVLTF.

The chain uses TRBV12-3 or TRBV12-4 and TRBJ2-1; 9 nucleotides match TRBD2. The CDR3 is 17 amino acids. V was pared by 5 bases and J by 6 bases, with 14 bases of the junction left unmatched. CDR3 DNA sequence: TGTGCCAGCAGTACCCCTATGAGGCTAGCGGGGACCAATGAGCAGTTCTTC. Translation: CASSTPMRLAGTNEQFF.